A single T cell receptor beta chain is shown here with its context. Its antigen remains undetermined. The record has no base qualities; no much larger clone is one base away. Other DNA sequences from this sample encode an identical CDR3 as well. From each donor, a single peripheral blood sample of roughly 0.11 L on average was drawn into heparinised tubes. Using a panel that included CD45RO, CCR7, CD25, CD127, CD95 and CD27, naive, central memory, regulatory and stem cell-like memory CD4+ T cells were sorted on a BD FACSAria II. Purity was above 95% for every sorted population. Right away, PBMCs were isolated by Lymphoprep density gradient centrifugation and were stained directly, with no culture step. To minimize batch effects, samples were stained and sorted in pairs, one healthy donor with one patient per experiment. The data were obtained in a study of beta chain features in type 1 diabetes listed by TCRdb under 2018. As for the study more broadly: Patients and healthy donors did not differ in mean age, gender distribution, total cell number or subset yield. Across all samples, around 100 million sorted cells were examined, and cell number per subset correlated strongly with RNA yield. In the study, TCRB repertoires of sorted circulating CD4+ T cell subsets from recently diagnosed type 1 diabetes patients were compared with those of matched healthy donors. Naive and central memory subsets were obtained from all 30 or so donors, but regulatory and stem cell-like memory subsets were isolated from only 8 patients and about 8 healthy donors.

The entire amount of isolated RNA was reverse transcribed using the High Capacity cDNA Reverse Transcription Kit, so the sequenced TCRB transcripts were expressed ones. Deep immunoSEQ sequencing was applied to naive, central memory and regulatory T cell samples, giving an average of approximately 4 million total reads per sample. Sorted cells were lysed in RLT buffer and RNA was extracted with DNase-treated RNeasy Micro or Mini kits, depending on cell number. To prevent cross-contamination, every cell subset was processed on its own, while patient and healthy donor samples were processed together. The immunoSEQ multiplex PCR was used to amplify TCRB sequences from cDNA, generating 87-bp fragments that spanned the CDR3 region. Sequencing of the amplicons was performed on the Illumina HiSeq platform. As for the original processing: PCR bias was computationally corrected using synthetic template baselines, reads within Hamming distance 2 were collapsed, and singletons that could not be merged were discarded. Reads were aligned against IMGT to assign V, D and J genes, CDR3 length and insertions or deletions at six rearrangement sites. Within each subset, clonotype counts were normalized to sorted cell number, after which true diversity and Gini coefficients were computed with the tcR R package. The overlap coefficient, calculated on TCRB nucleotide sequences, was used to quantify repertoire sharing. Out-of-frame TCRB sequences from naive cells were analyzed as a proxy for the pre-selection repertoire. Sourced from immuneACCESS, this table was stored by TCRdb with only in-frame sequences that have V and J called. A share of the clones is absent; for the studies checked, an unresolved V gene accounts for under half, and the remainder has no known explanation. Clonal size and the V and J genes are those of that table, whereas D and trimming came from the DNA. Across this sample there are around 450,000 clones, with about an eighth seen only once. 0.046% of the sample comes from the top ten.

What the work shows at the level of the full study, not this receptor alone: PCR might favor shorter templates, but patient and control samples were amplified and corrected together, so any skew would affect both groups equally. Type 1 diabetes patients showed a moderate but significant shortening of TCRB CDR3 length in all four CD4+ subsets. The naive, central memory and regulatory TCRB repertoires appeared to resemble one another more closely among patients than among healthy donors. Only small numbers of individuals were included in the HLA sub-analyses, which left unresolved whether HLA type had any influence on TCRB rearrangement. Because cDNA was sequenced instead of genomic DNA, highly expressing activated cells could be over-represented, though the groups showed no difference in activation or CD3 levels. At VDJ recombination sites, patients with type 1 diabetes made fewer insertions and deleted more nucleotides, a pattern implying thymic rearrangement abnormalities.

The specimen sequenced was naive CD4+ T cells from blood. The sample's cell subset or site label, in plain terms: true naive CD4+ T cells. The receptor was isolated from a woman between 18 and 30 years old in good health.

The nucleotide sequence is given as TGCGCCAGCAGCTTGGGGGCCCCGGGAGAGACCCAGTACTTC. This is translated as CASSLGAPGETQYF. The sequence is built from TRBV5-1 and TRBJ2-5; no confident D gene assignment can be made. CDR1 SGHRS and CDR2 YFSETQ are derived from the germline V gene. Trimming removed 0 bases from V and 4 bases from J, leaving 10 bases between the germline ends. The CDR3 covers 14 residues, taking in both the cysteine and the phenylalanine. Just CDR3 DNA is preserved here, 42 bases in frame from base 1.